The 25 T cell receptor beta chains reported below all come from one sample, sequenced in a study of vaccination and CD4 T cells after COVID-19. Specified treatment: roughly 10-day PBMC culture with coronavirus spike peptide pools or control peptides (ViraFEST assay). Researchers used the Oncomine TCR Beta short-read assay to sequence DNA from cultured CD4+ T cells. TCRdb used MiXCR to reprocess the PCR reads, holding one entry per CDR3 protein. The table shows roughly 8,000 distinct CDR3 sequences, with around 70% occurring only once. Their antigens remain unidentified. The sequencing input was CD4+ T cells from blood, cultured in vitro. Receptors were obtained from a human donor who had recovered from COVID-19.

The V and J genes are TRBV19 and TRBJ1-2; 9 bases fit TRBD1. After removal of 7 bases from V and 6 bases from J, the junction contained 12 bases not matched to a gene. CDR3 size: 15 residues. The germline CDR1 and CDR2 sequences are LNHDA and SQIVND (reference sequence). CDR3 DNA sequence: TGTGCCAGTATAGACGGACAGGGGTGCGGGGATGGCTACACCTTC. Translating gives CASIDGQGCGDGYTF.

The genes are TRBV20-1 and TRBJ2-3; 7 nucleotides match TRBD2. Germline assignment: CDR1 DFQATT and CDR2 SNEGSKA (reference sequence). CDR3 length equals 17 residues. V shed 1 base and J 2 bases; nucleotides not matched to a gene: 12. This CDR3 reads CSARAPGGAGVTDTQYF. The CDR3 DNA is TGCAGTGCTAGAGCTCCCGGAGGTGCGGGGGTCACAGATACGCAGTATTTT.

The gene calls are TRBV20-1 and TRBJ1-3; possibly TRBD1 for D (5 bases). Germline assignment: CDR1 DFQATT and CDR2 SNEGSKA (reference sequence). With 0 bases removed from V and 4 bases from J, the gap between germline ends came to 13 bases. The CDR3 consists of 15 residues. The CDR3 loop is CSARDLGDSGNTIYF. Here the CDR3 DNA reads TGCAGTGCTAGAGATCTGGGCGACAGCGGAAACACCATATATTTT.

The rearrangement links TRBV5-1 to TRBJ1-1; D is ambiguous. Trimming removed 4 bases at V and 5 bases at J, with 18 bases between. Germline lookup yields CDR1 SGHRS and CDR2 YFSETQ. The CDR3 loop spans 15 amino acids. The CDR3 region is CASSLGRGWSTEAFF. In DNA, the CDR3 is TGCGCCAGCAGCCTTGGGCGAGGATGGAGTACTGAAGCTTTCTTT.

The chain couples TRBV6-1 to TRBJ1-5, with 9 bases aligning to TRBD1. The junction had 6 bases not matched to a gene; V was cut back by 6 bases and J by 0 bases. The length of the CDR3 is 16 residues. Germline V gene sequence: CDR1 MNHNS, CDR2 SASEGT. As DNA, the CDR3 is TGTGCCAGCAGCCGACAGGGGGTGAATAGCAATCAGCCCCAGCATTTT. Its protein product is CASSRQGVNSNQPQHF.

This clonotype ranks as medium-sized. The chain links TRBV5-7 to TRBJ1-4; D is unclear. TRBV5-7 is sorted into the ORF group, with uncertain function. The CDR3 extends over 16 amino acids. V was trimmed by 3 bases and J by 4 bases, leaving 16 bases between them. In nucleotides, the CDR3 is TGTGCCAGCAGCTATAACACAGCACCCAATAATGAAAAACTGTTTTTT. Translated: CASSYNTAPNNEKLFF.

V gene TRBV6-1 combines with J gene TRBJ1-5; TRBD1 matches 7 bases. The CDR3 has 15 residues. The V gene's germline CDR1 is MNHNS and CDR2 SASEGT. Trimming removed 6 bases from V and 4 bases from J; junction bases left unmatched: 9. The CDR3 loop is CASRGQILGNQPQHF. CDR3 DNA: TGTGCCAGCAGGGGACAGATTCTTGGGAATCAGCCCCAGCATTTT.

The chain carries TRBV7-3 and TRBJ1-1, with TRBD1 matching over 7 bases. Germline V lookup: CDR1 SGHTA, CDR2 FQGTGA. J lost 4 bases, V lost 5 bases, and 7 bases had no gene match. CDR3 length: 14 amino acids. In nucleotides, the CDR3 is TGTGCCAGCAGCCCGGGACAGCCCTCCACTGAAGCTTTCTTT. Protein sequence: CASSPGQPSTEAFF.

This clonotype was counted a few times. The genes are TRBV20-1 and TRBJ1-2; D is ambiguous. The CDR3 loop spans 15 amino acids. The V end was cut by 6 bases, the J end by 4 bases, with 21 bases between. Per the germline V gene, CDR1 is DFQATT and CDR2 is SNEGSKA (reference sequence). The CDR3 sequence: CSAHVRAAESYGYTF. The CDR3 DNA follows: TGCAGTGCGCACGTCCGGGCAGCGGAATCCTATGGCTACACCTTC.

J is TRBJ2-2 and V is TRBV12-3 or TRBV12-4; D may be TRBD2 (6 bases). Trimming pared 6 bases from V and 3 bases from J, leaving 11 bases between. CDR3 length equals 14 residues. CDR3: CASRAGRHTGELFF. The DNA for the CDR3 is TGTGCCAGCAGGGCGGGGCGACACACCGGGGAGCTGTTTTTT.

V is TRBV7-3 and J is TRBJ2-1; D is possibly TRBD2 (5 bases). This CDR3 comprises 16 residues. The germline V gene encodes CDR1 SGHTA and CDR2 FQGTGA. With 0 bases removed from V and 5 bases from J, the gap between germline ends came to 14 bases. This CDR3 reads CASSLTGGPGNNEQFF. Written as DNA, the CDR3 is TGTGCCAGCAGCTTAACAGGCGGGCCGGGGAACAATGAGCAGTTCTTC.

The chain has TRBV6-1 and TRBJ2-3, with 9 bases that match TRBD2. There are 15 residues in the CDR3. V shed 6 bases, J shed 0 bases, and the junction held 4 bases outside the gene matches. Germline V lookup: CDR1 MNHNS, CDR2 SASEGT. DNA of the CDR3: TGTGCCAGCAGAGCAAGCGGGGGGAGCACAGATACGCAGTATTTT. Its translation: CASRASGGSTDTQYF.

This chain links TRBV19 with TRBJ1-1; maybe TRBD1 (6 bases). Germline V CDR1 and CDR2: LNHDA, SQIVND (reference sequence). The CDR3 sequence is 16 residues long. Trimming cost V 6 bases and J 3 bases, with 20 bases left between them. The CDR3 coding sequence is TGTGCCAGTAGCGGATCGGGGGCCGACTACTACACTGAAGCTTTCTTT. The encoded protein is CASSGSGADYYTEAFF.

The chain couples TRBV19 to TRBJ1-5; 11 bases map to TRBD1. This CDR3 contains 15 residues. After removal of 5 bases from V and 6 bases from J, the junction contained 6 bases not matched to a gene. Germline V gene sequence: CDR1 LNHDA, CDR2 SQIVND (reference sequence). CDR3 sequence reads: CASSPWTGGSQPQHF. Written as DNA, the CDR3 is TGTGCCAGTAGTCCCTGGACAGGGGGCTCTCAGCCCCAGCATTTT.

The rearrangement joins TRBV6-1 to TRBJ1-1; D unresolved. The ends were cut back, 10 bases at V and 1 base at J, with 22 bases in the middle. Germline V gene lookup returns CDR1 MNHNS and CDR2 SASEGT. This CDR3 is built from 16 residues. The CDR3 loop is CATTTHTRFPNTEAFF. CDR3 bases: TGTGCCACCACGACCCACACCAGATTCCCGAACACTGAAGCTTTCTTT.

This clonotype has more than one count but fewer than ten. The gene calls are TRBV20-1 and TRBJ2-3; D unresolved. CDR3 size: 11 residues. CDR1 is DFQATT, CDR2 SNEGSKA, per germline (reference sequence). CDR3 amino acids: CRGVSTDTQYF. Written as DNA, the CDR3 is TGCAGGGGTGTTAGCACAGATACGCAGTATTTT.

This chain joins TRBV21-1 and TRBJ1-2; TRBD1, the table's D call, lacks a check against the DNA. TRBV21-1 is flagged as a pseudogene. The CDR3 is 15 residues long. The CDR3 sequence is CASSNRGQGNYGYTF. The CDR3 nucleotides are TGTGCCAGCAGCAATCGAGGGCAGGGGAACTATGGCTACACCTTC.

The chain combines TRBV20-1 with TRBJ1-2; possible D gene TRBD1, 6 bases. V shed 3 bases and J shed 6 bases, with 23 bases lying between them. This CDR3 comprises 16 residues. Looked up from germline, CDR1 is DFQATT and CDR2 is SNEGSKA (reference sequence). CDR3 sequence reads: CSASSGTKRLYDGYTF. DNA of the CDR3: TGCAGTGCTAGTTCCGGGACAAAAAGGCTCTACGATGGCTACACCTTC.

This chain joins TRBV3-1 and TRBJ2-7; D possibly corresponds to TRBD1 (5 bases). Trimming cost V 1 base and J 2 bases, with 9 bases left between them. The CDR3 length is 14 residues. Germline V gene lookup returns CDR1 LGHDT and CDR2 YNNKEL (reference sequence). The CDR3 region is CASSQVNRPYEQYF. DNA for the CDR3: TGTGCCAGCAGCCAAGTAAACAGGCCCTACGAGCAGTACTTC.

J is TRBJ2-2 and V is TRBV7-9; D tentatively reads TRBD1 or TRBD2 (5 bases each). Trimming took 7 bases from V and 0 from J, leaving 12 bases between them. The CDR3 sequence is 15 residues long. Germline-derived CDR1 and CDR2 are SEHNR and FQNEAQ (reference sequence). In nucleotides, the CDR3 is TGTGCCAGCATTCCGGGACGAACGAACACCGGGGAGCTGTTTTTT. It yields the protein CASIPGRTNTGELFF.

This chain links TRBV30 with TRBJ1-6, with D possibly being TRBD1 (6 bases). Germline V gene lookup returns CDR1 GTSNPN and CDR2 SVGIG (reference sequence). With 6 bases removed from V and 5 bases from J, the gap between germline ends came to 11 bases. This CDR3 contains 13 residues. Here the CDR3 reads CACQGQDNSPLHF. CDR3 in DNA: TGTGCCTGCCAGGGGCAGGATAATTCACCCCTCCACTTT.

The J gene is TRBJ1-6, the V gene TRBV7-2; 7 bases fit TRBD1. CDR3 size: 14 residues. The V gene end was trimmed by 5 bases and the J gene end by 9 bases; junction bases not matched to a gene: 7. Germline V gene sequence: CDR1 SGHTA, CDR2 FQGNSA. The DNA of the CDR3 is TGTGCCAGCAGCCCCGGGACAGCCCTTTCACCCCTCCACTTT. As protein: CASSPGTALSPLHF.

In DNA form, the CDR3 reads TGTGCCAGCACCAAGGGACAGGGCTATGGCTACACCTTC. This sequence encodes CASTKGQGYGYTF. V is TRBV7-2 and J is TRBJ1-2; 9 nucleotides match TRBD1. The CDR3 runs 13 residues. After removal of 7 bases from V and 4 bases from J, the junction contained 4 bases not matched to a gene. The germline V gene encodes CDR1 SGHTA and CDR2 FQGNSA.

Only a few counts were recorded for this clonotype. This chain links TRBV7-8 with TRBJ1-5; no firm D call. The germline CDR1 and CDR2 sequences are SGHVS and FQNEAQ. The CDR3 is made up of 15 amino acids. The V end lost 1 base, the J end lost 6 bases, and 13 bases lay between the germline ends. Here the CDR3 DNA reads TGTGCCAGCAGCTTAGATCGGGCAGCGCTTCAGCCCCAGCATTTT. It codes for CASSLDRAALQPQHF.

This clonotype was recorded a few times. The CDR3 coding sequence is TGTGCCACCAGCAGAGACAGGGGAAAAGGCTACACCTTC. Its protein is CATSRDRGKGYTF. The chain uses TRBV15 and TRBJ1-2, with D maybe TRBD1 (6 bases). V was shortened by 0 bases and J by 8 bases, with 10 bases between the two germline ends. The CDR3 sequence is 13 residues long. The germline V gene has CDR1 LNHNV and CDR2 YYDKDF (reference sequence).